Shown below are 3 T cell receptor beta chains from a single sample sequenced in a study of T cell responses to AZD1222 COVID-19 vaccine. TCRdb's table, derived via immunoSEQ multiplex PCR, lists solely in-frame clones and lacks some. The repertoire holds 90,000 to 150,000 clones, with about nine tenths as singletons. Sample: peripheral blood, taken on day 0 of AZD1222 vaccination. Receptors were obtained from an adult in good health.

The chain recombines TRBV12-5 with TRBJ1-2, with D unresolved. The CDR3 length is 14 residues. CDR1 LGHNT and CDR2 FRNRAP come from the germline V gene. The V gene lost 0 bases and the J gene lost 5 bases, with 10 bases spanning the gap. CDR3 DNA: TGTGCTAGTGGTTTGGTGTCCACAGCGTATGGCTACACCTTC. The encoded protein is CASGLVSTAYGYTF.

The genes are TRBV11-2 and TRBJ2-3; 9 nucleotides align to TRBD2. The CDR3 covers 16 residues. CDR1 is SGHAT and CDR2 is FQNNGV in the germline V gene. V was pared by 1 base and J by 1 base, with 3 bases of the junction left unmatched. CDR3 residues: CASSLGGGAGTDTQYF. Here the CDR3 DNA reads TGTGCCAGCAGCTTAGGCGGGGGGGCGGGCACAGATACGCAGTATTTT. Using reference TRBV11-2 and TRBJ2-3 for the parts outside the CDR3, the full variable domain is EAGVAQSPRYKIIEKRQSVAFWCNPISGHATLYWYQQILGQGPKLLIQFQNNGVVDDSQLPKDRFSAERLKGVDSTLKIQPAKLEDSAVYLCASSLGGGAGTDTQYFGPGTRLTVL.

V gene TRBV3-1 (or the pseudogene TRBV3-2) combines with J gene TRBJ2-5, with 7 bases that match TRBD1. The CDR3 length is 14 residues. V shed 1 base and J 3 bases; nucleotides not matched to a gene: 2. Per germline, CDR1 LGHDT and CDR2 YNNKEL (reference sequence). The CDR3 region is CASSQVTGEETQYF. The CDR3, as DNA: TGTGCCAGCAGCCAAGTTACAGGGGAAGAGACCCAGTACTTC.